Below are 8 T cell receptor beta chains sequenced from a single sample in a study of CD8 T cells in Susac syndrome. The RNA, roughly 0.45 to 1 ug, was put through reverse transcription using random hexamers. TCRdb analysed the immunoSEQ multiplex PCR reads with MiXCR anew, one entry per CDR3 protein. Here the sample spans under 200,000 distinct CDR3 sequences, under 95% being singletons. Sequencing input: CD4+ T cells from PBMCs. Receptor source: a human donor with Susac syndrome.

The chain has TRBV6-5 and TRBJ1-5; unclear D gene. Germline V lookup: CDR1 MNHEY, CDR2 SVGAGI. The CDR3 is 14 amino acids. V was trimmed by 2 bases and J by 3 bases, leaving 8 bases between them. The CDR3 sequence is CASSYAGPNQPQHF. The CDR3 coding sequence is TGTGCCAGCAGTTACGCAGGTCCCAATCAGCCCCAGCATTTT.

This clonotype was counted once. The rearrangement uses TRBV19 and TRBJ2-3; 10 bases match TRBD1. The germline V gene encodes CDR1 LNHDA and CDR2 SQIVND (reference sequence). Trimming took 10 bases from V and 1 from J; bases not matched to a gene: 2. The CDR3 contains 13 residues. The CDR3 bases are TGTGCCACCGGGACAGGGGGCACAGATACGCAGTATTTT. It codes for CATGTGGTDTQYF.

The gene calls are TRBV6-5 and TRBJ2-6, with 8 bases that match TRBD1. The CDR3 covers 15 residues. V lost 6 bases to trimming and J lost 2 bases; unmatched junction nucleotides: 3. The germline V gene encodes CDR1 MNHEY and CDR2 SVGAGI. The CDR3 nucleotides read TGTGCCAGCAGACAGGGGGTTGCTGGGGCCAACGTCCTGACTTTC. It specifies CASRQGVAGANVLTF.

The V and J genes are TRBV10-3 and TRBJ1-5; D is undetermined. This CDR3 region has 12 residues. Trimming stripped 6 bases from V and 2 bases from J, with 5 bases between. Germline V gene lookup returns CDR1 ENHRY and CDR2 SYGVKD. CDR3 sequence: CAISSGNQPQHF. The CDR3 nucleotides read TGTGCCATCAGCAGTGGCAATCAGCCCCAGCATTTT.

This clonotype was found once. V usage is TRBV29-1 and J usage is TRBJ1-1; a possible D gene is TRBD1 (5 bases). From germline, CDR1 is SQVTM and CDR2 ANQGSEA. CDR3 length: 14 residues. V lost 0 bases, J lost 1 base, and 9 bases lay in between. CDR3 in DNA: TGCAGCGTTGAAGACGGAGACAGGAACACTGAAGCTTTCTTT. Translating it yields CSVEDGDRNTEAFF.

The genes are TRBV3-1 and TRBJ1-3, with TRBD1 matching 7 bases. There are 15 residues in the CDR3. Germline V CDR1 and CDR2: LGHDT, YNNKEL (reference sequence). Trimming cost V 7 bases and J 5 bases; bases outside gene matches: 11. The CDR3 DNA reads as TGTGCCAGCACCTCAACGACAGGGATGAGAAACACCATATATTTT. This codes for CASTSTTGMRNTIYF.

The chain recombines TRBV12-3 or TRBV12-4 with TRBJ2-7; the D gene is possibly TRBD1 (6 bases). CDR3 length equals 12 residues. Trimming shortened V by 3 bases and J by 6 bases, and 9 bases separated the two germline ends. For the CDR3, the DNA is TGTGCCAGCAGTTTCCTAGGGGGCGAGCAGTACTTC. This encodes CASSFLGGEQYF.

The rearrangement links TRBV27 to TRBJ2-7; D tentatively reads TRBD1 or TRBD2 (5 bases each). Trimming cost V 6 bases and J 4 bases, with 16 bases left between them. The CDR3 has 14 amino acids. Germline loops: CDR1 MNHEY, CDR2 SMNVEV (reference sequence). The CDR3 DNA is TGTGCCAGCAGAATCCGGGACGGCTCATACGAGCAGTACTTC. This sequence encodes CASRIRDGSYEQYF.